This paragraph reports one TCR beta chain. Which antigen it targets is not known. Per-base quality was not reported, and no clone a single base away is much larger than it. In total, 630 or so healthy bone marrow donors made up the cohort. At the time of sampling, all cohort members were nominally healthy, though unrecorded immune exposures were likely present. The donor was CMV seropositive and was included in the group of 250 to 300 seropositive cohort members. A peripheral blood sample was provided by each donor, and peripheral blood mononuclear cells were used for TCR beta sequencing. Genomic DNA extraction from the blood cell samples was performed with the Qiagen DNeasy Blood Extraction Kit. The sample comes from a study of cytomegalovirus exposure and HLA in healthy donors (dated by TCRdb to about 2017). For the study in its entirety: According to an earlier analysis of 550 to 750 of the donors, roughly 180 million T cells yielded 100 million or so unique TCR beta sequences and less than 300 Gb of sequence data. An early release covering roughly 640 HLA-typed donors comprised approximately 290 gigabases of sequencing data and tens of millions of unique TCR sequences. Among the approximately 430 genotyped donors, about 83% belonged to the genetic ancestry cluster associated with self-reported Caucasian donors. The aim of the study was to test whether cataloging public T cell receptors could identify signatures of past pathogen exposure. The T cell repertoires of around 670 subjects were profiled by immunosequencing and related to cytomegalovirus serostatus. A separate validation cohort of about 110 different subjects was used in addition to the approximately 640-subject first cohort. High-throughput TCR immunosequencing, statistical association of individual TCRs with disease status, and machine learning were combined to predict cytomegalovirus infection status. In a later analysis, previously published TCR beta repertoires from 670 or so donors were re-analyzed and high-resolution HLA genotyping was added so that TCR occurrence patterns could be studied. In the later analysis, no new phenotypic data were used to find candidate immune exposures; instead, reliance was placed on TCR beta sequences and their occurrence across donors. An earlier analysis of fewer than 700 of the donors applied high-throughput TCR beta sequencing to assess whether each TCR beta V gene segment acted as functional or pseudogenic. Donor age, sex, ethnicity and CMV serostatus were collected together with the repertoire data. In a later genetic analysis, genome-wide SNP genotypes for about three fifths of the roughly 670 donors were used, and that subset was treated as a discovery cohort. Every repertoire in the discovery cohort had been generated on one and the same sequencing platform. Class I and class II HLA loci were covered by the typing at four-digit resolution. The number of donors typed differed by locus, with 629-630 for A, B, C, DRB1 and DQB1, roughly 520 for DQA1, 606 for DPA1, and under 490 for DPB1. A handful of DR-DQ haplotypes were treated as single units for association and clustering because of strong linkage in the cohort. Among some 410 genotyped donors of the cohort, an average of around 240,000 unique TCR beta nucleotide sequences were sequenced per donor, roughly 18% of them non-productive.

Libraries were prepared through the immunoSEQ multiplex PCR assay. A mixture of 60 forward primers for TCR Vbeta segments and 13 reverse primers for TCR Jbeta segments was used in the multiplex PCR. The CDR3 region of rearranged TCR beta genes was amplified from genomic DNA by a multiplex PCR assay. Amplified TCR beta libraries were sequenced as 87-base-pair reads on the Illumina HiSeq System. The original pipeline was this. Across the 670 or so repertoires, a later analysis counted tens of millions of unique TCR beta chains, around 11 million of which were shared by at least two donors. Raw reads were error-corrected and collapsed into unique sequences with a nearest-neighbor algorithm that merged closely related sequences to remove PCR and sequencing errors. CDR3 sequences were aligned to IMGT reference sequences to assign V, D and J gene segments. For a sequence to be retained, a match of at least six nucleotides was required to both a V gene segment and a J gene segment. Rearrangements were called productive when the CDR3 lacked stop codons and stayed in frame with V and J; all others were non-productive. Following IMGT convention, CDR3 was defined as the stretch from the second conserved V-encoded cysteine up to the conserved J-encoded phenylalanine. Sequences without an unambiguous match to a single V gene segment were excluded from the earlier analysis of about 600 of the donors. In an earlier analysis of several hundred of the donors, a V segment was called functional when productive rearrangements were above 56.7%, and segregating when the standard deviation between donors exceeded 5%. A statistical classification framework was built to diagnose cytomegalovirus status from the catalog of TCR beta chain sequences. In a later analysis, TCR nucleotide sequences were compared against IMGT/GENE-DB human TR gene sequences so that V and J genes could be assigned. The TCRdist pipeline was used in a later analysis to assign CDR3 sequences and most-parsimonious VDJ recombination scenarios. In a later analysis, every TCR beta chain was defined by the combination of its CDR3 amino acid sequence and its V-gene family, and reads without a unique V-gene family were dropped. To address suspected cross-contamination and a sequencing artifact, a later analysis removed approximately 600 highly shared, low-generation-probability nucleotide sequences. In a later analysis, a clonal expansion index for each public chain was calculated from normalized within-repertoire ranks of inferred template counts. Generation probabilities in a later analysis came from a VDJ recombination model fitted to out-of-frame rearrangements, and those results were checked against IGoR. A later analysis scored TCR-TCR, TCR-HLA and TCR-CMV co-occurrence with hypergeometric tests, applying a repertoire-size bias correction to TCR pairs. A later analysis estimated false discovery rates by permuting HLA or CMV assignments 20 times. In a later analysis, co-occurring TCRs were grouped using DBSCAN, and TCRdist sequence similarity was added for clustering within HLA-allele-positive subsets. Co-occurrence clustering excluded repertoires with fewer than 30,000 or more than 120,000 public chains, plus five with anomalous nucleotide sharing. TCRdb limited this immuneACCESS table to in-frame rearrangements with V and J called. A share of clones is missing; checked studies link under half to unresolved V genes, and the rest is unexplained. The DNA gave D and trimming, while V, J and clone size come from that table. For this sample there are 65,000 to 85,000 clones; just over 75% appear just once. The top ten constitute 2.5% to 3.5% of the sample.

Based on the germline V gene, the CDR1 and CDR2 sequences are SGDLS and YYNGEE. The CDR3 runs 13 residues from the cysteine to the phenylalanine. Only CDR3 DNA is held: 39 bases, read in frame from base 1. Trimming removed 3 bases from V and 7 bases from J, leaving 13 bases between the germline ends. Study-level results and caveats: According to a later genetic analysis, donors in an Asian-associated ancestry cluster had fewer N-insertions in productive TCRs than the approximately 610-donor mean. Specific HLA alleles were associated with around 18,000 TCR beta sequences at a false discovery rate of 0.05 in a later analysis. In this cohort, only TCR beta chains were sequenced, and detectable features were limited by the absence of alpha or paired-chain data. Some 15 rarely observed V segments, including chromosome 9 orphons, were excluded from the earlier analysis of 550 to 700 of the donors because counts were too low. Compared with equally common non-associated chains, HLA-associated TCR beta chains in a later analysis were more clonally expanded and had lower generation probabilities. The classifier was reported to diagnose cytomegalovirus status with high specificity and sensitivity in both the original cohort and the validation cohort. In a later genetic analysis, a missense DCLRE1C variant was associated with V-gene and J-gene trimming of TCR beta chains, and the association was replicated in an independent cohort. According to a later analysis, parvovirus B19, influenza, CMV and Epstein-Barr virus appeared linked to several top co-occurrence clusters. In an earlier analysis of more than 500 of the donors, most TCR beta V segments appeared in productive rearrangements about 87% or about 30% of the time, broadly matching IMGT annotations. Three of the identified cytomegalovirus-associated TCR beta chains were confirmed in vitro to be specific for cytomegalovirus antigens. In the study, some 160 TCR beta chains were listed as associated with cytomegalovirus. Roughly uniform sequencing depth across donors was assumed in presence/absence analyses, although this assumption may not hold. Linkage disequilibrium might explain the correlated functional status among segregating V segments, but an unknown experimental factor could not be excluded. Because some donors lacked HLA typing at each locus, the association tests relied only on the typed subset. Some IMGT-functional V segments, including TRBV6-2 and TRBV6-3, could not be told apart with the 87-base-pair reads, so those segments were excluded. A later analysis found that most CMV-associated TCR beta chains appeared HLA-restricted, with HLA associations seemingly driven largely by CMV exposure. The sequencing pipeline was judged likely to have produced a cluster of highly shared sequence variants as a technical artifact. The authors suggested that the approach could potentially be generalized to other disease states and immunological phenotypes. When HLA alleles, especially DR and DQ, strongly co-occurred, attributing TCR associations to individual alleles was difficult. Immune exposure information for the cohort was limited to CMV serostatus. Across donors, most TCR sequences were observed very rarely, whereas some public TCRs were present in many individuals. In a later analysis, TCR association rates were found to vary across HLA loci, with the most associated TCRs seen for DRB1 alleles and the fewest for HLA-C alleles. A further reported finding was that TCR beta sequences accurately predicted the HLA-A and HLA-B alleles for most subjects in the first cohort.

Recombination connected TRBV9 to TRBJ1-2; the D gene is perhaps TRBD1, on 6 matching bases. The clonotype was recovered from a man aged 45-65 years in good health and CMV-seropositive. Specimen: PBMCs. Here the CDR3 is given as CASSDRHRVGYTF. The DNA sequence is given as TGTGCCAGCAGCGACCGACACAGGGTTGGCTACACCTTC.